These 31 T cell receptor beta chains were sequenced from one sample in a study of blood T cell repertoires in COVID-19. Assay used: immunoSEQ multiplex PCR; TCRdb lists only in-frame clones, some missing. The sample yields a few hundred thousand clones, 82% seen once. The sample comprised PBMCs or T cells enriched from blood (not recorded which). The receptors shown here come from a man between 35 and 55 years old who had recovered from COVID-19.

V usage is TRBV9 and J usage is TRBJ1-2; a weak D match, TRBD1 (6 bases). The CDR3 consists of 14 residues. Germline CDR1 and CDR2: SGDLS and YYNGEE. The V and J ends lost 6 bases and 3 bases respectively, with 15 bases between them. CDR3 coding DNA: TGTGCCAGCACCAAGAGACGGACAGACTATGGCTACACCTTC. Protein sequence: CASTKRRTDYGYTF.

V usage is TRBV28 and J usage is TRBJ2-5; possible D gene TRBD2, 6 bases. V shed 7 bases and J shed 6 bases, with 18 bases lying between them. Germline V gives CDR1 MDHEN, CDR2 SYDVKM. The length of the CDR3 is 14 residues. CDR3 region: CASNLAGIEKTQYF. CDR3 bases: TGTGCCAGCAACCTGGCGGGGATTGAAAAGACCCAGTACTTC.

The rearrangement uses TRBV5-1 and TRBJ2-1; a possible D gene is TRBD2 (6 bases). The germline gives CDR1 SGHRS, CDR2 YFSETQ. The CDR3 loop spans 14 amino acids. V gave up 7 bases and J gave up 3 bases, with 14 bases separating them. CDR3 DNA sequence: TGCGCCAGCTGCCTGGGGGGAGGCTACAATGAGCAGTTCTTC. Its protein product is CASCLGGGYNEQFF.

The chain employs TRBV5-4 and TRBJ1-2; D remains ambiguous. CDR1 and CDR2 from the germline V gene are SGHNT and YYREEE (reference sequence). V was shortened by 1 base and J by 4 bases, with 8 bases between the two germline ends. The CDR3 covers 13 residues. The CDR3 DNA is TGTGCCAGCAGCTTGAACGCGGGCTATGGCTACACCTTC. Its protein is CASSLNAGYGYTF.

The chain uses TRBV30 and TRBJ1-1, with D tentatively TRBD1 (5 bases). Germline V gene data show CDR1 as GTSNPN and CDR2 as SVGIG (reference sequence). The CDR3 is made up of 13 amino acids. Trimming left V 0 bases short and J 9 bases short, with 14 bases between. CDR3 protein: CAWSVDGGEKAFF. The CDR3 coding sequence is TGTGCCTGGAGTGTAGACGGGGGAGAGAAAGCTTTCTTT.

The chain couples TRBV9 to TRBJ1-4; 9 nucleotides match TRBD1. The germline V gene encodes CDR1 SGDLS and CDR2 YYNGEE. Trimming took 4 bases from V and 5 from J; bases not matched to a gene: 9. The CDR3 length is 16 residues. CDR3 residues: CASSPSSGTGNEKLFF. The CDR3 DNA is TGTGCCAGCAGCCCGTCATCCGGGACAGGGAATGAAAAACTGTTTTTT.

This chain connects TRBV28 to TRBJ2-7; weak D call: TRBD1 (6 bases). The CDR3 is 12 residues long. The V end was cut by 6 bases, the J end by 4 bases, with 10 bases between. In germline, CDR1 is MDHEN, CDR2 SYDVKM. Here the CDR3 reads CASSRTAYEQYF. Written as DNA, the CDR3 is TGTGCCAGCAGCCGGACAGCGTACGAGCAGTACTTC.

This chain connects TRBV28 to TRBJ1-2; D is undetermined. Germline CDR1 is MDHEN and CDR2 is SYDVKM. V was trimmed by 7 bases and J by 3 bases, leaving 15 bases between them. The CDR3 consists of 14 residues. The CDR3 loop is CASTKGRADYGYTF. CDR3 bases: TGTGCCAGCACCAAAGGGAGGGCGGACTATGGCTACACCTTC.

The chain uses TRBV14 and TRBJ2-6; possibly TRBD1 for D (6 bases). Trimming pared 4 bases from V and 4 bases from J, leaving 11 bases between. CDR1 is SGHDN and CDR2 is FVKESK in the germline V gene. CDR3 length equals 15 residues. The CDR3 DNA reads TGTGCCAGCAGCCCGAGGGGGACCGGGGCCAACGTCCTGACTTTC. Translated: CASSPRGTGANVLTF.

V and J are TRBV9 and TRBJ2-1; possibly TRBD2 for D (5 bases). The CDR3 has 15 residues. Between the trimmed V and J ends, which lost 4 bases and 0 bases, there was a span of 11 bases. CDR1 and CDR2 (germline): SGDLS, YYNGEE. The CDR3: CASSSSGSSYNEQFF. CDR3 nucleotides: TGTGCCAGCAGCTCCAGCGGAAGCTCCTACAATGAGCAGTTCTTC.

J is TRBJ1-5 and V is TRBV10-3; weak D call: TRBD1 (6 bases). Trimming took 3 bases from V and 5 from J, leaving 14 bases between them. CDR1 and CDR2 from the germline V gene are ENHRY and SYGVKD. This CDR3 contains 15 residues. The CDR3 DNA follows: TGTGCCATCAGTGAATCAGGGGCTGGGGATCAGCCCCAGCATTTT. It encodes CAISESGAGDQPQHF.

V and J are TRBV19 and TRBJ1-2, with D uncertain. CDR3 length: 14 amino acids. Per the germline V gene, CDR1 is LNHDA and CDR2 is SQIVND (reference sequence). The V end was cut by 4 bases, the J end by 7 bases, with 16 bases between. The chain's CDR3 is CASSTSGLTGGYTF. CDR3 nucleotides: TGTGCCAGTAGTACTTCCGGACTGACTGGTGGCTACACCTTC.

The V and J genes are TRBV19 and TRBJ1-5; TRBD1 might be the D (5 bases). The V gene's germline CDR1 is LNHDA and CDR2 SQIVND (reference sequence). The CDR3 has 13 residues. Trimming took 2 bases from V and 7 from J, leaving 9 bases between them. CDR3 residues: CASSIQGRQPQHF. In DNA, the CDR3 is TGTGCCAGTAGTATACAGGGCAGGCAGCCCCAGCATTTT.

This sequence joins TRBV7-2 and TRBJ2-7; 8 bases match TRBD1. Looked up from germline, CDR1 is SGHTA and CDR2 is FQGNSA. The CDR3 contains 16 residues. V was clipped by 5 bases and J by 2 bases; unmatched bases: 11. CDR3 DNA sequence: TGTGCCAGCAGCCCAAAGGACAGGGAAAGAACCTACGAGCAGTACTTC. It codes for CASSPKDRERTYEQYF.

The rearrangement uses TRBV5-1 and TRBJ2-4; D gene ambiguous. This CDR3 comprises 13 residues. Germline CDR1 and CDR2: SGHRS and YFSETQ. Deletions cut 2 bases from V and 8 bases from J, with 11 bases between. The chain's CDR3 is CASSLIPEDIQYF. The CDR3 region has the DNA TGCGCCAGCAGCTTAATCCCTGAGGACATTCAGTACTTC.

This chain links TRBV7-2 with TRBJ2-7, with 7 nucleotides matching TRBD2. CDR1 and CDR2 from the germline V gene are SGHTA and FQGNSA. CDR3 length equals 13 residues. Germline trimming cut 3 bases from V and 4 bases from J; bases unmatched to any gene: 3. CDR3 protein: CASSLGGRYEQYF. CDR3 DNA sequence: TGTGCCAGCAGCTTGGGGGGGAGATACGAGCAGTACTTC.

In this sample, this clone turned up a few times. The gene calls are TRBV7-3 and TRBJ2-2; no clear D. Germline V gene sequence: CDR1 SGHTA, CDR2 FQGTGA. The V end lost 0 bases, the J end lost 0 bases, and 2 bases lay between the germline ends. The CDR3 extends over 14 amino acids. Here the CDR3 reads CASSLTTNTGELFF. In nucleotides, the CDR3 is TGTGCCAGCAGCTTAACCACGAACACCGGGGAGCTGTTTTTT.

The chain uses TRBV2 and TRBJ1-3; D may be TRBD1 (6 bases). Germline CDR1 reads SNHLY; CDR2 reads FYNNEI. Deletions cut 6 bases from V and 4 bases from J, with 16 bases between. The CDR3 is 15 residues long. CDR3 nucleotides: TGTGCCAGCAGCCTACAGGGTCTTACGGGAAACACCATATATTTT. The encoded protein is CASSLQGLTGNTIYF.

This clone was seen a few times. The chain couples TRBV6-2 or TRBV6-3 to TRBJ1-2; D not resolved. CDR3 length equals 11 residues. Trimming pared 5 bases from V and 8 bases from J, leaving 9 bases between. The germline V gene encodes CDR1 MNHEY and CDR2 SVGEGT. CDR3 region: CASSPSFGYTF. CDR3 DNA sequence: TGTGCCAGCAGTCCCAGTTTCGGCTACACCTTC.

The J gene is TRBJ2-1, the V gene TRBV28, with D uncertain. CDR1 is MDHEN, CDR2 SYDVKM, per germline. Between the trimmed V and J ends, which lost 2 bases and 4 bases, there was a span of 3 bases. The CDR3 loop spans 12 amino acids. CDR3 nucleotide sequence: TGTGCCAGCAGTTTAGCGTACAATGAGCAGTTCTTC. Translating it yields CASSLAYNEQFF. Full variable domain (remainder filled in from reference TRBV28 and TRBJ2-1): DVKVTQSSRYLVKRTGEKVFLECVQDMDHENMFWYRQDPGLGLRLIYFSYDVKMKEKGDIPEGYSVSREKKERFSLILESASTNQTSMYLCASSLAYNEQFFGPGTRLTVL.

This clone has a handful of counts. The V gene is TRBV5-5, the J gene TRBJ2-1; TRBD1 matches at 7 bases. The J segment lost 6 bases and the V segment lost 4 bases, leaving 4 bases of the junction unmatched. The CDR3 consists of 13 residues. Germline CDR1 is SGHKS and CDR2 is YYEKEE (reference sequence). In DNA, the CDR3 is TGTGCCAGCAGCCTACAGGGGCGCAATGAGCAGTTCTTC. It translates to CASSLQGRNEQFF.

CDR3 loop: CASSLAGEGSYEQYF. The CDR3, as DNA: TGTGCCAGCAGTTTAGCAGGGGAGGGCTCCTACGAGCAGTACTTC. The V and J genes are TRBV28 and TRBJ2-7; TRBD2 is a possible D gene (7 bases). Germline CDR1 and CDR2: MDHEN and SYDVKM. CDR3 length equals 15 residues. Trimming stripped 2 bases from V and 0 bases from J, with 11 bases between.

The V gene is TRBV24-1, the J gene TRBJ2-2; 7 bases fit TRBD1. Looked up from germline, CDR1 is KGHDR and CDR2 is SFDVKD. The CDR3 is 16 residues long. The trim removed 4 bases at V and 5 bases at J, leaving 9 bases unmatched. The CDR3 reads CATSDPGTDKTGELFF. DNA for the CDR3: TGTGCCACCAGTGACCCCGGGACAGACAAGACCGGGGAGCTGTTTTTT.

The DNA of the CDR3 is TGTGCCAGCAGGGCGGCAGGGGTCTCTGGAAACACCATATATTTT. Translated, it gives CASRAAGVSGNTIYF. The chain uses TRBV27 and TRBJ1-3; maybe TRBD1 (6 bases). The CDR3 is 15 amino acids. Trimming pared 6 bases from V and 0 bases from J, leaving 12 bases between. CDR1 MNHEY and CDR2 SMNVEV come from the germline V gene (reference sequence).

The chain has TRBV7-8 and TRBJ1-5; the D is unclear. Germline assignment: CDR1 SGHVS and CDR2 FQNEAQ. Trimming stripped 6 bases from V and 0 bases from J, with 15 bases between. CDR3 length: 16 amino acids. The CDR3 spells CASSVSRFYSNQPQHF. As DNA, the CDR3 is TGTGCCAGCAGTGTATCCAGGTTTTATAGCAATCAGCCCCAGCATTTT.

CDR3 nucleotides: TGTGCCAGCAGCAGGACAGGTCCTGGGGGGAATTCACCCCTCCACTTT. Translated: CASSRTGPGGNSPLHF. This chain joins TRBV5-4 and TRBJ1-6, with TRBD1 matching 7 bases. Germline values: CDR1 SGHNT, CDR2 YYREEE (reference sequence). The CDR3 has 16 amino acids. The trim removed 4 bases at V and 7 bases at J, leaving 11 bases unmatched.

V and J are TRBV21-1 and TRBJ2-3; TRBD2, as called in the table, went unchecked against the DNA. TRBV21-1 is labeled a pseudogene. This CDR3 has 14 amino acids. The CDR3 sequence is CASSKVMRFDTQYF. The DNA of the CDR3 is TGTGCCAGCAGCAAAGTTATGCGGTTTGATACGCAGTATTTT.

The chain combines TRBV3-1 (or the pseudogene TRBV3-2) with TRBJ2-1; 7 bases fit TRBD2. CDR1 and CDR2 from the germline V gene are LGHDT and YNNKEL (reference sequence). Unmatched junction bases numbered 1, after V lost 6 bases and J lost 8 bases. The CDR3 is made up of 11 amino acids. The CDR3 reads CASRGGYEQFF. The CDR3 DNA sequence: TGTGCCAGCAGGGGGGGGTATGAGCAGTTCTTC.

The chain employs TRBV7-2 and TRBJ1-1, with D perhaps TRBD1 (6 bases). With 4 bases removed from V and 6 bases from J, the gap between germline ends came to 12 bases. This CDR3 is 13 amino acids long. Germline CDR1 is SGHTA and CDR2 is FQGNSA. The CDR3 nucleotides read TGTGCCAGCAGCTCAAAGGGGGGGTCTGAAGCTTTCTTT. This sequence encodes CASSSKGGSEAFF.

This clone showed up just once. CDR3 nucleotide sequence: TGTGCCAGCACCCCGGCCAGGGGCGTCGGAGAGACCCAGTACTTC. Translation: CASTPARGVGETQYF. The genes are TRBV5-5 and TRBJ2-5, with D possibly being TRBD1 (6 bases). Germline-derived CDR1 and CDR2 are SGHKS and YYEKEE (reference sequence). The CDR3 is made up of 15 amino acids. The V end lost 6 bases, the J end lost 4 bases, and 19 bases lay between the germline ends. The full variable domain, completed using reference TRBV5-5 and TRBJ2-5, is DAGVTQSPTHLIKTRGQQVTLRCSPISGHKSVSWYQQVLGQGPQFIFQYYEKEERGRGNFPDRFSARQFPNYSSELNVNALLLGDSALYLCASTPARGVGETQYFGPGTRLLVL.

The rearrangement uses TRBV27 and TRBJ1-1; D is unresolved. The CDR3 has 13 residues. CDR1 and CDR2 from the germline V gene are MNHEY and SMNVEV (reference sequence). V lost 0 bases and J lost 7, with 9 bases in between. The CDR3 spells CASSLSISVEAFF. In nucleotides, the CDR3 is TGTGCCAGCAGTTTATCGATTTCAGTTGAAGCTTTCTTT.